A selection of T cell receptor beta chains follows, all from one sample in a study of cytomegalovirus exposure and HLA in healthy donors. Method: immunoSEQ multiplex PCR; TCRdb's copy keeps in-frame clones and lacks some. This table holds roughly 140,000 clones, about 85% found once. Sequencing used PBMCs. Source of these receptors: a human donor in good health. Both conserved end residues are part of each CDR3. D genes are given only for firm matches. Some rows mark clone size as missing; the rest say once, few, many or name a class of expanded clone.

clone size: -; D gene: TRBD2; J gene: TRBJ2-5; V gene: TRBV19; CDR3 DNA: TGTGCCAGTAGTAGGGGACTAGCGGTGATCCAAGAGACCCAGTACTTC; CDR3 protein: CASSRGLAVIQETQYF
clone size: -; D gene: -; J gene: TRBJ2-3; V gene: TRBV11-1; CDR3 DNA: TGTGCCAGCAGCTTAGAGGACACTTGGACCACAGATACGCAGTATTTT; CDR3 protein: CASSLEDTWTTDTQYF
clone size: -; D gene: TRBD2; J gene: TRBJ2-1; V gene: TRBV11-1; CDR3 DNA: TGTGCCAGCAGCTCTCGGACTAGCGTAAACAATGAGCAGTTCTTC; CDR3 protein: CASSSRTSVNNEQFF
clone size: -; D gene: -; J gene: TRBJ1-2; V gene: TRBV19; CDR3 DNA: TGTGCCAGTAGTATTACAGAAACCTATGGCTACACCTTC; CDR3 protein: CASSITETYGYTF
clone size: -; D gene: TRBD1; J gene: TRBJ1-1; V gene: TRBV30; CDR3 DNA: TGTGCCTGGAGACTACCGGGACAGATTACCCCGGGAACTGAAGCTTTCTTT; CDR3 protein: CAWRLPGQITPGTEAFF
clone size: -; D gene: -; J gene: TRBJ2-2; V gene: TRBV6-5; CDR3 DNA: TGTGCCAGCAGTGGGGGCCCTCGGGAGCTGTTTTTT; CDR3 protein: CASSGGPRELFF
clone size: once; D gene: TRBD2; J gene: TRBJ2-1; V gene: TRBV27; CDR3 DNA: TGTGCCAGCAGTTTGGGACTAGCGGGAGGTTTGGATGAGCAGTTCTTC; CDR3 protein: CASSLGLAGGLDEQFF
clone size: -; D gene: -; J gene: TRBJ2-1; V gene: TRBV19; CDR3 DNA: TGTGCCAGTAGTATATTCCCGACAGAACACAATGAGCAGTTCTTC; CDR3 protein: CASSIFPTEHNEQFF
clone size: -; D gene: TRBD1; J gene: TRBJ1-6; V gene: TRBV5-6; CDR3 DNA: TGTGCCAGCAGCTTGGACAGGGGCGTCCTCCCCCTCCACTTT; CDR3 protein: CASSLDRGVLPLHF
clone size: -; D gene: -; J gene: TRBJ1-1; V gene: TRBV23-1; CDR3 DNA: TGCGCCAGCAGCCGAGGGGACTTCTGGGTAGCTTTCTTT; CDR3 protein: CASSRGDFWVAFF
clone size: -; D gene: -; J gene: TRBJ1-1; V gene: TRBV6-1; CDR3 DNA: TGTGCCAGCAGTGTGGTCAGGAACACTGAAGCTTTCTTT; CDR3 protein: CASSVVRNTEAFF
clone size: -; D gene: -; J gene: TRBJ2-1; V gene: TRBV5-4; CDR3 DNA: TGTGCCAGCAGCTTGCCCGGGTCCGATGAGCAGTTCTTC; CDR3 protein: CASSLPGSDEQFF
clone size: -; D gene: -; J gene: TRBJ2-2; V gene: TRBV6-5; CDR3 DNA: TGTGCCAGCAGCGGCAGGGAAAACACCGGGGAGCTGTTTTTT; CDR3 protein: CASSGRENTGELFF
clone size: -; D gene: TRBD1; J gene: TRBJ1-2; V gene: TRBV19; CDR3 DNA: TGTGCCAGTAGTATAAAGGGACAGGGGGGCTATGGCTACACCTTC; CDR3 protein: CASSIKGQGGYGYTF
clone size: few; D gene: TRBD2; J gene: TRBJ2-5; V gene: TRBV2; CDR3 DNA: TGTGCCAGCAGAATACTAGCGGGGGGATGGCAAGAGACCCAGTACTTC; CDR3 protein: CASRILAGGWQETQYF
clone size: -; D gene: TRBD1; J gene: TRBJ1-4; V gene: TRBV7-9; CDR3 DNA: TGTGCCAGCAGCTTAATCGGACAGGGTGGAAATGAAAAACTGTTTTTT; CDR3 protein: CASSLIGQGGNEKLFF
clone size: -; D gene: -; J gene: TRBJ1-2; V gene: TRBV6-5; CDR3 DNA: TGTGCCAGCAGCCCTAGCGGGAGTAACTATGGCTACCCCTTC; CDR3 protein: CASSPSGSNYGYPF
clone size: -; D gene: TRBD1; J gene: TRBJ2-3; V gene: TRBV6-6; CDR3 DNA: TGTGCCAGCAGTTTGGGACAGGGGAGAGGCACAGATACGCAGTATTTT; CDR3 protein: CASSLGQGRGTDTQYF
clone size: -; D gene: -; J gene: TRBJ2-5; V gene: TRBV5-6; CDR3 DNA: TGTGCCAGCAGCTTGACGGGAAGAGAGACCCAGTACTTC; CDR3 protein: CASSLTGRETQYF
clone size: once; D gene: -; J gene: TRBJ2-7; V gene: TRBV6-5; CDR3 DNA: TGTGCCAGCAGCCGGGGCTACGAGCAGTACTTC; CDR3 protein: CASSRGYEQYF
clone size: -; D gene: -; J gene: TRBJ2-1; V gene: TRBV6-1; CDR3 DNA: TGTGCCAGCAGTGAAATCGGGCCCGGGGAGGCTGGGTTCAATGAGCAGTTCTTC; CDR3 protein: CASSEIGPGEAGFNEQFF
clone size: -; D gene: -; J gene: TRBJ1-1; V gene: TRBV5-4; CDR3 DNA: TGTGCCAGCAGACGGGAGGGTCGGCTTGAAGCTTTCTTT; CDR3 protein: CASRREGRLEAFF
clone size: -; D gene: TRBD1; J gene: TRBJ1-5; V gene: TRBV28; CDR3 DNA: TGTGCCAGCAGCCGAATACAGGGGCCTCTCAATCAGCCCCAGCATTTT; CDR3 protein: CASSRIQGPLNQPQHF
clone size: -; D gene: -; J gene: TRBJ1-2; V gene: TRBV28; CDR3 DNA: TGTGCCAGCAGTTTATCGCGCCGTCCATACTATGGCTACACCTTC; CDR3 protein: CASSLSRRPYYGYTF
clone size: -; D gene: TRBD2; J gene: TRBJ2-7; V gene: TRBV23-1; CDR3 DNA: TGCGCCAGCAGTCTTTCGGCGGGGGGAAGTTTTTACGAGCAGTACTTC; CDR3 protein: CASSLSAGGSFYEQYF
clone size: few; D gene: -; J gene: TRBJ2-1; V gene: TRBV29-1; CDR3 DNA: TGCAGCGTTGGGGGCACAAGCTCCTACAATGAGCAGTTCTTC; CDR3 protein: CSVGGTSSYNEQFF
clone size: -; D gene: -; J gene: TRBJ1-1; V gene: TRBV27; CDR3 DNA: TGTGCCAGCAGTTCAAGCCCAGGGAAAACGGCTTTCTTT; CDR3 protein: CASSSSPGKTAFF
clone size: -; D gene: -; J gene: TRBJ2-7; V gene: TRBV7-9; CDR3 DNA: TGTGCCAGCAGCCCAGGGTACTCCTACGAGCAGTACTTC; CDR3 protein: CASSPGYSYEQYF
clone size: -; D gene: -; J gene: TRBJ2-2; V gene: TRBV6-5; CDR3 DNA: TGTGCCAGCATAAAGCCGGGAACCGGGGAGCTGTTTTTT; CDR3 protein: CASIKPGTGELFF
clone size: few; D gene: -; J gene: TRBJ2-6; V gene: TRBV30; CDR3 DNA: TGTGCCTGGAGTGTAAGTCTACCAGGGCCCATCAACTCTGGGGCCAACGTCCTGACTTTC; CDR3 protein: CAWSVSLPGPINSGANVLTF
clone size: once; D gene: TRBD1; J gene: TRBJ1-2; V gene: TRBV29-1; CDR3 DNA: TGCAGCGTTAGGACAGGGGGAAACTATGGCTACACCTTC; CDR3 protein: CSVRTGGNYGYTF
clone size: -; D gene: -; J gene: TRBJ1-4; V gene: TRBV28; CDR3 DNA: TGTGCCAGCAGATTACAGGGAGGGGGTTACGAAAAACTGTTTTTT; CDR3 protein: CASRLQGGGYEKLFF
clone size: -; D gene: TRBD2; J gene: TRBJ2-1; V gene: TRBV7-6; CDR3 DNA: TGTGCCAGCAGCATGGCGCTAGCGGGGGCCGGGAATGAGCAGTTCTTC; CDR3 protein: CASSMALAGAGNEQFF
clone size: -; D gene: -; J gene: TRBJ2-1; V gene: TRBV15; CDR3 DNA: TGTGCCACCAGCACTAGGACTACCTACAATGAGCAGTTCTTC; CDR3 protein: CATSTRTTYNEQFF
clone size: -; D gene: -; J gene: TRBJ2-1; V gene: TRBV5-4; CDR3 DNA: TGTGCCAGCAGCCGGGCGGATAGCGGACTATACAATGAGCAGTTCTTC; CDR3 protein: CASSRADSGLYNEQFF
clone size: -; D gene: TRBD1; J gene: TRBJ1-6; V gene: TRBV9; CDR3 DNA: TGTGCCAGCAGCGGACGGACAGGGGATCGATCACCCCTCCACTTT; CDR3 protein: CASSGRTGDRSPLHF
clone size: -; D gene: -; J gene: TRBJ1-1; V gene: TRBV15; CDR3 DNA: TGTGCCACCAGCAGAGGACAGCTGAACACTGAAGCTTTCTTT; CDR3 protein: CATSRGQLNTEAFF
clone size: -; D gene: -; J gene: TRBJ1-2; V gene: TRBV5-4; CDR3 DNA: TGTGCCAGCAACCAGAGGGGAGGCTATGGCTACCCCTTC; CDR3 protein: CASNQRGGYGYPF
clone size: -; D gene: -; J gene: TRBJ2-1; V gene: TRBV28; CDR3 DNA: TGTGCCAGCAGTTTATCTTTCCTAGCACTCAGAGGCAATGAGCAGTTCTTC; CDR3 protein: CASSLSFLALRGNEQFF
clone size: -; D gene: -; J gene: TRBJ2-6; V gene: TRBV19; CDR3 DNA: TGTGCCAGCCAAAGCGGTATGATGGCCAACGTCCTGACTTTC; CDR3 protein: CASQSGMMANVLTF
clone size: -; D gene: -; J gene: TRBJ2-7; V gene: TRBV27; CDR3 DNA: TGTGCCAGCAGTTTAGGCGAGAGGGCCTACGAGCAGTACTTC; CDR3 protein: CASSLGERAYEQYF
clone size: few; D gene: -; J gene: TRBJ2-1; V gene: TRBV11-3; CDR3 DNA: TGTGCCAGCAGCTCCCGACTAGGCGGTTTCAATGAGCAGTTCTTC; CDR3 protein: CASSSRLGGFNEQFF
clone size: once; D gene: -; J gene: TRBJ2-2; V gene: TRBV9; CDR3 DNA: TGTGCCAGCAGCAGCAACACCGGGGAGCTGTTTTTT; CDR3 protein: CASSSNTGELFF
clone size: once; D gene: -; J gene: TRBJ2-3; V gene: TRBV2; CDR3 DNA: TGTGCCAGCTTCGAGGGGACATACACAGATACGCAGTATTTT; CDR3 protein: CASFEGTYTDTQYF
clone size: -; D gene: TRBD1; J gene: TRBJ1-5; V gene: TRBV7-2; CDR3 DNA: TGTGCCAGCAGCTTAGAGGGGACAGGGTGGGTTGGCAATCAGCCCCAGCATTTT; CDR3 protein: CASSLEGTGWVGNQPQHF
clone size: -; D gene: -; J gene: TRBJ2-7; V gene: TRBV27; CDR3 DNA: TGTGCCAGCAGTTCCCACGCGGACAGCTACGAGCAGTACTTC; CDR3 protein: CASSSHADSYEQYF
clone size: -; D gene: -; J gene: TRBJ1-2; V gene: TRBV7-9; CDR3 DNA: TGTGCCAGCAGCTTAGTCGGGGAAGGTGGCTACACCTTC; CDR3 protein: CASSLVGEGGYTF
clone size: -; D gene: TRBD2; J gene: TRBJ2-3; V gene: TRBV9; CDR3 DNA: TGTGCCAGCAGCGTCCTGACTAGCGGGGGTAGCACAGATACGCAGTATTTT; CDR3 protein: CASSVLTSGGSTDTQYF
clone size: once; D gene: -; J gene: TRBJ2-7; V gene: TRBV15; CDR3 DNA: TGTGCCACCAGCAGAGGGCGGGGAAACGAGCAGTACTTC; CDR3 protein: CATSRGRGNEQYF
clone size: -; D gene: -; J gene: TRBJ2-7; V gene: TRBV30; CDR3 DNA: TGTGCCTGGAATCCCCCCGAAACAAGGGAGTTAAAGAACGAGCAGTACTTC; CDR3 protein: CAWNPPETRELKNEQYF
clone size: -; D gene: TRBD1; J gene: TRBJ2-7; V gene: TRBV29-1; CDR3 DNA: TGCAGCGTTGTAACGACAGGGGGACACGAGCAGTACTTC; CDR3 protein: CSVVTTGGHEQYF
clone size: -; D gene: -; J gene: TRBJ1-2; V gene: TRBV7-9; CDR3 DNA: TGTGCCAGCAGCTTAGGGGGGGGAGACTATGGCTACACCTTC; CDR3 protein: CASSLGGGDYGYTF
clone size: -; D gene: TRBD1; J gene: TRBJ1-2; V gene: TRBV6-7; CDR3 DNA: TGTGCCAGCAGTACCGGCAGGGGGAGCTATGGCTACACCTTC; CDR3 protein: CASSTGRGSYGYTF
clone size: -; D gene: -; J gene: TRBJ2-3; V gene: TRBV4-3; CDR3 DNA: TGCGCCAGCAGCCAAGATGGATCAGGGACTAGCACAGATACGCAGTATTTT; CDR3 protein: CASSQDGSGTSTDTQYF
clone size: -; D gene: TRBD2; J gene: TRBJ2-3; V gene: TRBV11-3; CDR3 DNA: TGTGCCAGCAGCTCAGGGACTAGCGGGAGTGAAACAGATACGCAGTATTTT; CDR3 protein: CASSSGTSGSETDTQYF
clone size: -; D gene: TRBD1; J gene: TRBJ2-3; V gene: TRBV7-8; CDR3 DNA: TGTGCCAGCAGCAACCCGACAGGGGATAGTGGAGATACGCAGTATTTT; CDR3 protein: CASSNPTGDSGDTQYF